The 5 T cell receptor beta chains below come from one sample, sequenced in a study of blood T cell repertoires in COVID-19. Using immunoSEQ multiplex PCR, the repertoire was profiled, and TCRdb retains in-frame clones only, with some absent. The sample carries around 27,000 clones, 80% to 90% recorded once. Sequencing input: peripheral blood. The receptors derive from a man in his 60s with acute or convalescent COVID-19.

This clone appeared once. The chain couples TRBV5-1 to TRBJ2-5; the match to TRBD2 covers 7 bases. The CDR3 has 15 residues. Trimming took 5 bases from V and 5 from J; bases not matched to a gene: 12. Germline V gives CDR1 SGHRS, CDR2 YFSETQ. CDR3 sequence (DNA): TGCGCCAGCAGACTCTTGCGACTAGCCGGGGAGACCCAGTACTTC. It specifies CASRLLRLAGETQYF.

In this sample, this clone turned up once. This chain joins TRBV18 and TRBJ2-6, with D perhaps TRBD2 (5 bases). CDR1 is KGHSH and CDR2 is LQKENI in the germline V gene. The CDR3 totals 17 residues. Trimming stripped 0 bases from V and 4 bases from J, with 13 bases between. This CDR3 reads CASSPPRAATGANVLTF. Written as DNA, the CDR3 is TGTGCCAGCTCACCACCGCGGGCGGCGACAGGGGCCAACGTCCTGACTTTC. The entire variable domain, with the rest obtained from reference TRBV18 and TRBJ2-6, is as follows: NAGVMQNPRHLVRRRGQEARLRCSPMKGHSHVYWYRQLPEEGLKFMVYLQKENIIDESGMPKERFSAEFPKEGPSILRIQQVVRGDSAAYFCASSPPRAATGANVLTFGAGSRLTVL.

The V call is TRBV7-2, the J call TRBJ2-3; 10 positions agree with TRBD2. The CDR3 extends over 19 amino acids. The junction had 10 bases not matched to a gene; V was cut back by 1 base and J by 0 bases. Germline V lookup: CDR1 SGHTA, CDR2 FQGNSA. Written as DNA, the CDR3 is TGTGCCAGCAGCTTAGTGTGGACTAGCGGTTATTCTAGCACAGATACGCAGTATTTT. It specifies CASSLVWTSGYSSTDTQYF.

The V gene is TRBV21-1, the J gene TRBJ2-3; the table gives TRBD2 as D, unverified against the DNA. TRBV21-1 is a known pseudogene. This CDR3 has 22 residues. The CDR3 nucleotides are TGTGCCAGCAGCAACCCAACTAGCGGGAGGGAGAATACTCTAATTAGCACAGATACGCAGTATTTT. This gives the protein CASSNPTSGRENTLISTDTQYF.

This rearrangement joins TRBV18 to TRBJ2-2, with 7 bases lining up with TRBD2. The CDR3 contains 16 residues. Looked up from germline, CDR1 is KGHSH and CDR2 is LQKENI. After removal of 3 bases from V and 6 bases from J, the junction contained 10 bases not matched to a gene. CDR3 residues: CASSPGLVVVAGELFF. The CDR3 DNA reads TGTGCCAGCTCACCTGGACTAGTAGTCGTTGCCGGGGAGCTGTTTTTT.